These T cell receptor beta chains were read from a single sample in a study of Ad26.COV2.S vaccination and SARS-CoV-2 variants. Libraries were prepared by immunoSEQ multiplex PCR; TCRdb keeps only in-frame clonotypes and omits some of them. The sample has more than 300,000 clones; around nine tenths are singletons. Sequenced material: peripheral blood, taken in a trial of Ad26.COV2.S vaccine versus placebo. The source of these receptors is a person aged 18-60 years who received the Ad26.COV2.S COVID-19 vaccine or a placebo. Each CDR3 is given with its conserved first and last residue.

CDR3aa,j_gene,len,v_gene
CASSIHWGETQYF,TRBJ2-5,13,TRBV19
CASSLRYQGPNTEAFF,TRBJ1-1,16,TRBV6-2/TRBV6-3
CAWSVTGFTSPLHF,TRBJ1-6,14,TRBV30
CASSPDRLGEKLFF,TRBJ1-4,14,TRBV11-2
CASSSRTGGRAFF,TRBJ1-1,13,TRBV13
CASSRGGAQETQYF,TRBJ2-5,14,TRBV7-2
CASSQGVGADGNEKLFF,TRBJ1-4,17,TRBV7-2
CASRPGLASDTQYF,TRBJ2-3,14,TRBV6-5
CASSYRGEEKLFF,TRBJ1-4,13,TRBV6-5
CASSLVQQWGEQYF,TRBJ2-7,14,TRBV11-3
CSVGGTSGYNEQFF,TRBJ2-1,14,TRBV29-1
CASSRVGQWNTEAFF,TRBJ1-1,15,TRBV4-1
CASSLGLLYQETQYF,TRBJ2-5,15,TRBV7-9
CASSNTGGEAFF,TRBJ1-1,12,TRBV12-3/TRBV12-4
CASSERGDSVGNEKLFF,TRBJ1-4,17,TRBV2
CASSGNHNTEAFF,TRBJ1-1,13,TRBV6-4
CASQGSNQPQHF,TRBJ1-5,12,TRBV2
CASSRDRDNEQFF,TRBJ2-1,13,TRBV12-3/TRBV12-4
CASSTPWTGEDTQYF,TRBJ2-3,15,TRBV19
CASSISRGGGNQPQHF,TRBJ1-5,16,TRBV19
CASSDRGTGTPPGELFF,TRBJ2-2,17,TRBV6-4
CATSTPDKTTGELFF,TRBJ2-2,15,TRBV15
CASSLQGGDEQFF,TRBJ2-1,13,TRBV27
CASSQGSDTAYNEQFF,TRBJ2-1,16,TRBV3-1/TRBV3-2
CASSVSNSGNTIYF,TRBJ1-3,14,TRBV9
CASSFMNGYIQYF,TRBJ2-4,13,TRBV28
CASGLVGGSTDTQYF,TRBJ2-3,15,TRBV12-5
CASSHTYEQYF,TRBJ2-7,11,TRBV28
CASSIRPGREQFF,TRBJ2-1,13,TRBV19
CASSTRTGDQPQHF,TRBJ1-5,14,TRBV6-5
CASSPDQGGKETQYF,TRBJ2-5,15,TRBV9
CASSIPFRGKELFF,TRBJ2-2,14,TRBV19
CATSRDKGGELFF,TRBJ2-2,13,TRBV15
CASSILAGGGQPQHF,TRBJ1-5,15,TRBV19
CASSAFPDNEQFF,TRBJ2-1,13,TRBV9